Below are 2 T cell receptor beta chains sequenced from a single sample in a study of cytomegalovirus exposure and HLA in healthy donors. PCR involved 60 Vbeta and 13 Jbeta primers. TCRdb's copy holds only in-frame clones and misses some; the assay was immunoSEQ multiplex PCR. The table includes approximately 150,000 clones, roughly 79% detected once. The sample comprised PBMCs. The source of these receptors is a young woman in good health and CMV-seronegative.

Written as DNA, the CDR3 is TGTGCCAGCAGTGAATGGAGCTATGGCTACACCTTC. It is translated as CASSEWSYGYTF. This rearrangement joins TRBV2 to TRBJ1-2, with D uncertain. V lost 2 bases to trimming and J lost 4 bases, with 5 bases between them. The germline gives CDR1 SNHLY, CDR2 FYNNEI. The CDR3 covers 12 residues.

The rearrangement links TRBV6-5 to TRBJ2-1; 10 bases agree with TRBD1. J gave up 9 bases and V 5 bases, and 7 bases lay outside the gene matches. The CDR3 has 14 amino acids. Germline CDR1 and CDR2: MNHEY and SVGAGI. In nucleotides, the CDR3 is TGTGCCAGCAGTGAGTGGGGGACAGGGGCTGAGCAGTTCTTC. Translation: CASSEWGTGAEQFF.